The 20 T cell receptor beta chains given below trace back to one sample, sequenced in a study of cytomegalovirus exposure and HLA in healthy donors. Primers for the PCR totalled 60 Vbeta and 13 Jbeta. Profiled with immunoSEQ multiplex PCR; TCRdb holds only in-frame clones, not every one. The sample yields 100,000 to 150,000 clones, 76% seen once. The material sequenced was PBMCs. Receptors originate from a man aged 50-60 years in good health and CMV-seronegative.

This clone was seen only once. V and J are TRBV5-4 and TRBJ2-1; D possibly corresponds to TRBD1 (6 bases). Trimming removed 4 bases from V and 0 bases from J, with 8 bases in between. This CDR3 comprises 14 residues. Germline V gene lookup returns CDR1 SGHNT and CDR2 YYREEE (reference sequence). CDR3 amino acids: CASSPDSSYNEQFF. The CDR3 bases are TGTGCCAGCAGCCCGGACAGCTCCTACAATGAGCAGTTCTTC.

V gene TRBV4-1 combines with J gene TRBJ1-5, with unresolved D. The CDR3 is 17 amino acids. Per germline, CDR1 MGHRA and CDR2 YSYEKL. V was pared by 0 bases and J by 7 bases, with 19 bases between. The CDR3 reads CASSQDSQGFEAQPQHF. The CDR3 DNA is TGCGCCAGCAGCCAAGATTCACAAGGTTTCGAGGCGCAGCCCCAGCATTTT.

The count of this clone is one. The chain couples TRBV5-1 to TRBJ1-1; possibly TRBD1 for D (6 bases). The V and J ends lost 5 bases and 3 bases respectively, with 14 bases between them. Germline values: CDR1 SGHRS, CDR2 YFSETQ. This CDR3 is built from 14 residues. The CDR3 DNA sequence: TGCGCCAGCAGTAGAGGGGGATTGGACACTGAAGCTTTCTTT. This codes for CASSRGGLDTEAFF.

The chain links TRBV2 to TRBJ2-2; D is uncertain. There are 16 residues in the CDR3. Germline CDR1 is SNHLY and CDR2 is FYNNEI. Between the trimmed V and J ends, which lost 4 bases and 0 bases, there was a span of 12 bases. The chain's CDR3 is CASSVVGSANTGELFF. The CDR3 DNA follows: TGTGCCAGCAGTGTGGTGGGCTCGGCGAACACCGGGGAGCTGTTTTTT.

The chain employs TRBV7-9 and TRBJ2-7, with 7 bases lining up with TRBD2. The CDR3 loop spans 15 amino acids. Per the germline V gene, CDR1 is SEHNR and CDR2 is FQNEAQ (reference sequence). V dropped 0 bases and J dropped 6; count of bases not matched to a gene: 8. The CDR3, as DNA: TGTGCCAGCAGCTTAGCGGGGGGGTTTCTCCCCGAGCAGTACTTC. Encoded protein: CASSLAGGFLPEQYF.

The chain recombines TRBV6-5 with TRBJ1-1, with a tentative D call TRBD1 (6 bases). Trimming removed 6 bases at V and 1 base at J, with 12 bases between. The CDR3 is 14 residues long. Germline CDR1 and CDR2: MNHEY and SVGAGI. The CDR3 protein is CASSTTGSNTEAFF. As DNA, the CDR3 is TGTGCCAGCAGCACCACAGGGTCGAACACTGAAGCTTTCTTT.

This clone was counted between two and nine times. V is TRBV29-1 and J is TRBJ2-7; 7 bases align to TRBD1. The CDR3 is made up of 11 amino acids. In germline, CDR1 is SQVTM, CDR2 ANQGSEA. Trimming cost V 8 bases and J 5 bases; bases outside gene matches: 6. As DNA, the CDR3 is TGCAGCCCTGACAGGGATGACGAGCAGTACGTC. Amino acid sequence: CSPDRDDEQYV.

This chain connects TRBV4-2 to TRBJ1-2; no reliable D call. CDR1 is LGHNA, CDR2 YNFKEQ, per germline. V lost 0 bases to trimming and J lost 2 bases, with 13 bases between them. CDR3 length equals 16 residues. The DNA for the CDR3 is TGTGCCAGCAGCCAAGAACGGAGGTCCCTAAACTATGGCTACACCTTC. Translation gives CASSQERRSLNYGYTF.

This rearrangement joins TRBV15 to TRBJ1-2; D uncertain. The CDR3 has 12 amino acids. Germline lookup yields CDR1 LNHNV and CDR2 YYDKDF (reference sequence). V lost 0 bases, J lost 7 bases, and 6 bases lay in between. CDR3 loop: CATSRDRSGYTF. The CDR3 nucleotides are TGTGCCACCAGCAGAGATCGTTCTGGCTACACCTTC.

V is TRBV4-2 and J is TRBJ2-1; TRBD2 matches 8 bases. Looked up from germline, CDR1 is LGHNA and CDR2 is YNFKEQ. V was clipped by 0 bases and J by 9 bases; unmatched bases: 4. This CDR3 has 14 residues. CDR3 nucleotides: TGTGCCAGCAGCCAAGATATAAGCGGGGGTGAGCAGTTCTTC. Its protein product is CASSQDISGGEQFF.

The CDR3 DNA follows: TGTGCCAGCAGTTACTCGAACTCAGGGCAGGGGCATGGCTACACCTTC. Residues: CASSYSNSGQGHGYTF. The J gene is TRBJ1-2, the V gene TRBV6-6, with a possible D match to TRBD1 (6 bases). Trimming left V 0 bases short and J 6 bases short, with 17 bases between. CDR3 length: 16 amino acids. Germline V gene lookup returns CDR1 MNHNY and CDR2 SVGAGI (reference sequence).

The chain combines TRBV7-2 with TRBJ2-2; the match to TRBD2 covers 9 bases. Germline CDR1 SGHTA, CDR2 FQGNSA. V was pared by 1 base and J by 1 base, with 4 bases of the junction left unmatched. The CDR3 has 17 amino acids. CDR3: CASSLDRSGGNTGELFF. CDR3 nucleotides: TGTGCCAGCAGCTTAGACCGTAGCGGGGGGAACACCGGGGAGCTGTTTTTT.

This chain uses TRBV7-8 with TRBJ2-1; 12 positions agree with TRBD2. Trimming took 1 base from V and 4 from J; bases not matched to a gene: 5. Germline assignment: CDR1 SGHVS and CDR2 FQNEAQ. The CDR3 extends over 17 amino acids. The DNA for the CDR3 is TGTGCCAGCAGCTTAGATAGACTAGCGGGGGATTACAATGAGCAGTTCTTC. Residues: CASSLDRLAGDYNEQFF.

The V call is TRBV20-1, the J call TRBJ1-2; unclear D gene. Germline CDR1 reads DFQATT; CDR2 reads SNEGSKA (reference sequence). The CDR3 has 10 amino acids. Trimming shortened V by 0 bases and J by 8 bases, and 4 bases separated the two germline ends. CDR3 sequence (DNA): TGCAGTGCTAGAGAGGAGGGCTACACCTTC. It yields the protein CSAREEGYTF.

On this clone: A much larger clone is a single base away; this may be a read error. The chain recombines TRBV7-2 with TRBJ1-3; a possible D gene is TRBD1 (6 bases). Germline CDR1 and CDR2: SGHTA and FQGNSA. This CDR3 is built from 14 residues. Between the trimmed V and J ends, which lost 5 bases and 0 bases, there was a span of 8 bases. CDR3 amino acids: CASSQGGSGNTIYF. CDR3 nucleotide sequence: TGTGCCAGCAGCCAAGGGGGCTCTGGAAACACCATATATTTT.

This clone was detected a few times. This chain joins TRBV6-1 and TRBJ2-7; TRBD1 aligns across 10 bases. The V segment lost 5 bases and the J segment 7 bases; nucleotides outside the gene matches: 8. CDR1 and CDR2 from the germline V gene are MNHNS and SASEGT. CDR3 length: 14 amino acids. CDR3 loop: CASSLDRGLGEQYV. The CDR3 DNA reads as TGTGCCAGCAGTCTTGACAGGGGGCTGGGGGAGCAGTACGTC.

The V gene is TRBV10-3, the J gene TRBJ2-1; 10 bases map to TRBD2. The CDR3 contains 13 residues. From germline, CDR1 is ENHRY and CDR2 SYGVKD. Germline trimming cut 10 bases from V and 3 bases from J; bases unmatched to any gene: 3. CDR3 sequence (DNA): TGTGCCAGTAGCGGGGGGATCTACAATGAGCAGTTCTTC. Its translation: CASSGGIYNEQFF.

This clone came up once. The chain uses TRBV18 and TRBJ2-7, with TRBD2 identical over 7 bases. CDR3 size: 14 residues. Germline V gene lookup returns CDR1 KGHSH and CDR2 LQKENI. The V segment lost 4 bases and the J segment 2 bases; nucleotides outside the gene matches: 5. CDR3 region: CASSREGAAYEQYF. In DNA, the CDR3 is TGTGCCAGCTCACGGGAGGGTGCAGCCTACGAGCAGTACTTC.

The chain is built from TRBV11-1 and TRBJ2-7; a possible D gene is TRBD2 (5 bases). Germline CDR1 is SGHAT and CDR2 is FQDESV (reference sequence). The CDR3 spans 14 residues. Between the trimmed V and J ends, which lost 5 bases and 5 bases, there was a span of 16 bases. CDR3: CASSPEGGRDEQYF. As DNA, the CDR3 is TGTGCCAGCAGCCCCGAGGGTGGACGCGACGAGCAGTACTTC.

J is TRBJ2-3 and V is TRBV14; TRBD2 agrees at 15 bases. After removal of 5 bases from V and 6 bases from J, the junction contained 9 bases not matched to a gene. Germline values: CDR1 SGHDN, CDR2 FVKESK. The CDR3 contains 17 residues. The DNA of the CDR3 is TGTGCCAGCAGCGCGCCGGGACTAGCGGGGGGCCGCGATACGCAGTATTTT. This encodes CASSAPGLAGGRDTQYF.